Shown below are 14 T cell receptor beta chains from a single sample sequenced in a study of CD8 T cells in ankylosing spondylitis. TCRdb analysed the 5' RACE reads with MiXCR anew, one entry per CDR3 protein. Of approximately 46,000 distinct CDR3 sequences listed, approximately 9.9% were seen once; the top ten hold approximately 1.5%. The sample comprised blood, either unsorted or a sorted T cell fraction (not recorded which). The receptors were gathered from a male donor with ankylosing spondylitis or in good health (not recorded which).

This clonotype has at least ten counts. This rearrangement joins TRBV3-1 to TRBJ1-1; D uncertain. This CDR3 spans 15 amino acids. The ends were cut back, 4 bases at V and 2 bases at J, with 14 bases in the middle. CDR1 LGHDT and CDR2 YNNKEL come from the germline V gene (reference sequence). CDR3 DNA: TGTGCCAGCAGCCCCAATCGGGATTTAAACACTGAAGCTTTCTTT. Translating it yields CASSPNRDLNTEAFF.

This clonotype was seen ten or more times. This rearrangement joins TRBV3-1 to TRBJ2-7; 7 bases line up with TRBD1. The trim removed 3 bases at V and 0 bases at J, leaving 2 bases unmatched. The CDR3 sequence is 14 residues long. Germline V gene lookup returns CDR1 LGHDT and CDR2 YNNKEL (reference sequence). The CDR3 DNA sequence: TGTGCCAGCAGCCAGGACAGGAGCTCCTACGAGCAGTACTTC. It translates to CASSQDRSSYEQYF.

This clonotype was seen only once. The chain joins TRBV6-1 to TRBJ2-1; the match to TRBD1 covers 8 bases. Germline assignment: CDR1 MNHNS and CDR2 SASEGT. The CDR3 has 14 residues. Trimming took 6 bases from V and 7 from J; bases not matched to a gene: 8. In DNA, the CDR3 is TGTGCCAGCAGGGTGGCAGGGGGCGAAAATGAGCAGTTCTTC. It specifies CASRVAGGENEQFF.

This clonotype was picked up many times. The V and J genes are TRBV7-6 and TRBJ2-2, with TRBD1 matching over 9 bases. Per germline, CDR1 SGHVS and CDR2 FNYEAQ. The ends lost 4 bases at V and 6 bases at J; junction bases unmatched: 9. The CDR3 extends over 16 amino acids. As DNA, the CDR3 is TGTGCCAGCAGCTCTCAACAGGGGGCGGTGGCCGGGGAGCTGTTTTTT. It codes for CASSSQQGAVAGELFF. Drawing the rest from reference TRBV7-6 and TRBJ2-2, the complete variable domain is GAGVSQSPRYKVTKRGQDVALRCDPISGHVSLYWYRQALGQGPEFLTYFNYEAQQDKSGLPNDRFSAERPEGSISTLTIQRTEQRDSAMYRCASSSQQGAVAGELFFGEGSRLTVL.

This clonotype was counted many times. The V call is TRBV4-2, the J call TRBJ2-3; D gene uncertain. V lost 0 bases and J lost 5, with 6 bases in between. The CDR3 is 13 residues long. CDR1 is LGHNA and CDR2 is YNFKEQ in the germline V gene. The CDR3 region has the DNA TGTGCCAGCAGCCAAGATCAGGAAGATACGCAGTATTTT. Protein: CASSQDQEDTQYF.

This clonotype was detected many times. The chain is built from TRBV5-1 and TRBJ2-3, with TRBD2 matching over 8 bases. The ends lost 4 bases at V and 1 base at J; junction bases unmatched: 2. This CDR3 spans 14 amino acids. CDR1 is SGHRS and CDR2 is YFSETQ in the germline V gene. In DNA, the CDR3 is TGCGCCAGCAGCCCGACTAGCGGCACAGATACGCAGTATTTT. This encodes CASSPTSGTDTQYF. The whole variable domain, remainder taken from reference TRBV5-1 and TRBJ2-3, is KAGVTQTPRYLIKTRGQQVTLSCSPISGHRSVSWYQQTPGQGLQFLFEYFSETQRNKGNFPGRFSGRQFSNSRSEMNVSTLELGDSALYLCASSPTSGTDTQYFGPGTRLTVL.

This clonotype was detected ten times or more. V and J are TRBV5-1 and TRBJ1-1; D is uncertain. CDR1 and CDR2 (germline): SGHRS, YFSETQ. The germline V and J ends were trimmed by 4 bases and 3 bases, with 13 bases remaining between them. This CDR3 comprises 14 residues. CDR3 bases: TGCGCCAGCAGCCTGGTGTCCTCGGACACTGAAGCTTTCTTT. Translating gives CASSLVSSDTEAFF.

This clonotype was counted a single time. The genes are TRBV11-2 and TRBJ2-7; 7 bases are a match to TRBD2. The CDR3 is 18 amino acids. The V gene's germline CDR1 is SGHAT and CDR2 FQNNGV. Unmatched junction bases numbered 13, after V lost 0 bases and J lost 2 bases. In DNA, the CDR3 is TGTGCCAGCAGCTTAGATCTCGGTTTTATGGGGGGGACCTACGAGCAGTACTTC. Encoded protein: CASSLDLGFMGGTYEQYF.

The rearrangement joins TRBV2 to TRBJ2-6; D might be TRBD1 (5 bases). V lost 6 bases, J lost 2 bases, and 11 bases lay in between. This CDR3 region has 15 residues. Germline V gives CDR1 SNHLY, CDR2 FYNNEI. The CDR3 loop reads CASSGRAAGANVLTF. Here the CDR3 DNA reads TGTGCCAGCAGCGGCAGGGCAGCTGGGGCCAACGTCCTGACTTTC.

This clonotype was detected many times. The chain is built from TRBV6-1 and TRBJ1-6, with D tentatively TRBD1 (6 bases). The CDR3 has 16 residues. Trimming stripped 6 bases from V and 8 bases from J, with 20 bases between. The germline gives CDR1 MNHNS, CDR2 SASEGT. Written as DNA, the CDR3 is TGTGCCAGCAGGCCCTACAGGGCAAAAAGGGATTCACCCCTCCACTTT. Protein: CASRPYRAKRDSPLHF.

This clonotype was seen repeatedly, ten times or more. The chain employs TRBV5-5 and TRBJ2-3; D might be TRBD2 (5 bases). In germline, CDR1 is SGHKS, CDR2 YYEKEE (reference sequence). V shed 2 bases and J shed 3 bases, with 10 bases lying between them. The CDR3 has 14 amino acids. The DNA of the CDR3 is TGTGCCAGCAGCTTAAACACGGGGACAGATACGCAGTATTTT. This encodes CASSLNTGTDTQYF.

This clonotype was observed at least ten times. This chain connects TRBV5-1 to TRBJ2-3, with D perhaps matching TRBD2 (6 bases). Trimming removed 5 bases at V and 4 bases at J, with 20 bases between. This CDR3 is 16 amino acids long. Germline V lookup: CDR1 SGHRS, CDR2 YFSETQ. The CDR3 reads CASSLTGVNPADTQYF. The CDR3, as DNA: TGCGCCAGCAGTTTGACGGGAGTCAATCCCGCAGATACGCAGTATTTT. The full variable domain, rest sourced from reference TRBV5-1 and TRBJ2-3, is KAGVTQTPRYLIKTRGQQVTLSCSPISGHRSVSWYQQTPGQGLQFLFEYFSETQRNKGNFPGRFSGRQFSNSRSEMNVSTLELGDSALYLCASSLTGVNPADTQYFGPGTRLTVL.

The rearrangement joins TRBV2 to TRBJ2-1; 9 bases map to TRBD2. Trimming at V came to 2 bases and at J to 11 bases, leaving 16 bases not matched to a gene. The V gene's germline CDR1 is SNHLY and CDR2 FYNNEI. There are 17 residues in the CDR3. This CDR3 reads CASSELTSGPSPSKQFF. The CDR3 region has the DNA TGTGCCAGCAGTGAATTAACTAGCGGGCCCTCCCCCTCAAAGCAGTTCTTC.

The table lists this clonotype with many counts. Here the CDR3 reads CSAMGRSLGNQPQHF. CDR3 sequence (DNA): TGCAGTGCTATGGGCCGATCCCTAGGTAATCAGCCCCAGCATTTT. V and J are TRBV20-1 and TRBJ1-5; no reliable D call. CDR3 length equals 15 residues. Deletions cut 4 bases from V and 4 bases from J, with 17 bases between. CDR1 is DFQATT, CDR2 SNEGSKA, per germline (reference sequence).